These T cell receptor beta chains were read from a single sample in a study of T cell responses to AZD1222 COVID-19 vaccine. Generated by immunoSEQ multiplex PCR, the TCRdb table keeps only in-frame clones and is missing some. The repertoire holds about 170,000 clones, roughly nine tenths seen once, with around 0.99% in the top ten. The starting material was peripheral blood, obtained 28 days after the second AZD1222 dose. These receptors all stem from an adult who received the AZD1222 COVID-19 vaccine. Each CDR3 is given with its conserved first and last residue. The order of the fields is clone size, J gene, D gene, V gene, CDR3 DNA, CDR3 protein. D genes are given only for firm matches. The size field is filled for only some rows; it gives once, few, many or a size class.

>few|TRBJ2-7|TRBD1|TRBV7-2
TGTGCCAGCATGACCGGGACAGGGGTATACGAGCAGTACTTC
CASMTGTGVYEQYF
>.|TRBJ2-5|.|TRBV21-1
TGTGCCAGCAGCACCCAGCCGTGCCGGGAGGCCCGAGAGACCCAGTACTTC
CASSTQPCREARETQYF
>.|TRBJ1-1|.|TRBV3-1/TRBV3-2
TGTGCCAGCAGCCTGGGGAAAACTGAAGCTTTCTTT
CASSLGKTEAFF
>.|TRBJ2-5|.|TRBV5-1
TGCGCCAGCAGCCTTAGCCAAGAGACCCAGTACTTC
CASSLSQETQYF
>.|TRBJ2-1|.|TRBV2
TGTGCCAGCAGTGAAGCCTCCCTGGGAGCGGCCGAATACAATGAGCAGTTCTTC
CASSEASLGAAEYNEQFF
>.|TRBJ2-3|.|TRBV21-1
TGTGCCAGCGAAACTCGGGGGGTCTGTGACACAGATACGCAGTATTTT
CASETRGVCDTDTQYF
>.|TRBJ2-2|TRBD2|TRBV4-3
TGCGCCAGCAGCCAAACAGCGGGGGGCGCGAACACCGGGGAGCTGTTTTTT
CASSQTAGGANTGELFF
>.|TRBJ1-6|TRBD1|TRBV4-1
TGCGCCAGCAGCCAAGATGGACGGGCAGGGGGCTTGCCCCTCCACTTT
CASSQDGRAGGLPLHF
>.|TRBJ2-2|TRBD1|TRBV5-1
TGCGCCAGCAGCTCCCGGGACAGGGGGCATACCGGGGAGCTGTTTTTT
CASSSRDRGHTGELFF
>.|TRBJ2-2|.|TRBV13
TGTGCCAGCAGCTTACGGGCGGGGCCGACCGGGGAGCTGTTTTTT
CASSLRAGPTGELFF
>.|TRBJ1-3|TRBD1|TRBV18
TGTGCCAGCTCACCCGGGACAGTCTCTGGAAACACCATATATTTT
CASSPGTVSGNTIYF
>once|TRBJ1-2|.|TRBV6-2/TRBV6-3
TGTGCCAGCAGTTACAGGGACATGAGAGGCTACACCTTC
CASSYRDMRGYTF
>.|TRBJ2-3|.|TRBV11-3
TGTGCCAGCAGCTTAGTTTCTGGGGGCACAGATACGCAGTATTTT
CASSLVSGGTDTQYF
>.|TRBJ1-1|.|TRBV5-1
TGCGCCAGCAGCTTACCCCCTATAGCACAAGGGACAGAAGCTTTCTTT
CASSLPPIAQGTEAFF
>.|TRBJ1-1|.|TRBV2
TGTGCCAGCAGTGAATGGGAGAACACTGAAGCTTTCTTT
CASSEWENTEAFF
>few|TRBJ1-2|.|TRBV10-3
TGTGCCATCAGTGAGTCCCGGGGGCCTAACTATGGCTACACCTTC
CAISESRGPNYGYTF
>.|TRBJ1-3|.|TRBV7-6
TGTGCCAGCAGCTTAGAGGTTGGGGGCTCCGGAAACACCATATATTTT
CASSLEVGGSGNTIYF
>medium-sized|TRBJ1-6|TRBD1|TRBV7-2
TGTGCCAGCAGCTCCACAGGGGGCGGTTCACCCCTCCACTTT
CASSSTGGGSPLHF
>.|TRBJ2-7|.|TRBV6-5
TGTGCCAGCAGAAGACTGGGGGCCGGATACGAGCAGTACTTC
CASRRLGAGYEQYF
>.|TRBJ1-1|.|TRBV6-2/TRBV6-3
TGTGCCAGCAGTTCCCCCTTTACAGGGAACACTGAAGCTTTCTTT
CASSSPFTGNTEAFF
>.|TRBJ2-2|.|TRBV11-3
TGTGCCAGCAGCTTACCGGGACGGACCGGGGAGCTGTTTTTT
CASSLPGRTGELFF
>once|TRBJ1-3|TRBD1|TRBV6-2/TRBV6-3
TGTGCCAGCAGTTCGGGACAGTTTCTCTCTGGAAACACCATATATTTT
CASSSGQFLSGNTIYF
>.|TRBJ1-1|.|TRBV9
TGTGCCAGCAGCGCCCCGGAGCCCGGCCCGGGAGCTTTCTTT
CASSAPEPGPGAFF
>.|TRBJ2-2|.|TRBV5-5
TGTGCCAGCAGCTTGGTCGGGGTAACGGACACCGGGGAGCTGTTTTTT
CASSLVGVTDTGELFF
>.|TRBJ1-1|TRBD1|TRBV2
TGTGCCAGCGTAAGACAGGGAACGTTAGTGGCTGAAGCTTTCTTT
CASVRQGTLVAEAFF
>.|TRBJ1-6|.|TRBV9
TGTGCCAGCAGCTCCCGGGAGGGGCGTTCCAATTCACCCCTCCACTTT
CASSSREGRSNSPLHF
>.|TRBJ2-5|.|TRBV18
TGTGCCAGCTCACCCCAGCAGGCGCGGGAGACCCAGTACTTC
CASSPQQARETQYF
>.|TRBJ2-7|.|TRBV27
TGTGCCAGCAGTTTCGGGACACCCTCCTACGAGCAGTACTTC
CASSFGTPSYEQYF
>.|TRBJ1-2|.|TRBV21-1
TGTGCCAGACCCGGGGGCGTTTGCCGTGGCTACACCTTC
CARPGGVCRGYTF
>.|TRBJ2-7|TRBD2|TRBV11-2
TGTGCCAGCAGCGAGGCCGGGGGAGGGTTTATCCACGAGCAGTACTTC
CASSEAGGGFIHEQYF
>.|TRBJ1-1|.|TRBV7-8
TGTGCCAGCAGCTTATTTGCGCATAGCACTGAAGCTTTCTTT
CASSLFAHSTEAFF
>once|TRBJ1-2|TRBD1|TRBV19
TGTGCCAGTACCTCCGGGACAGTCTATGGCTACACCTTC
CASTSGTVYGYTF
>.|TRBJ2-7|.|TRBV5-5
TGTGCCAGCAGCTTGGGCGCGGGGATATCCTACGAGCAGTACTTC
CASSLGAGISYEQYF
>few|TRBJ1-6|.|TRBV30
TGTGCCTGGAGTCCCGGCCTAGGGCAGGGGATAAGAGGGCAGAATTCACCCCTCCACTTT
CAWSPGLGQGIRGQNSPLHF
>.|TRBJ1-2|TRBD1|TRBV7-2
TGTGCCAGCAGCTTAGCGGGACAGGGGGCTTTATATGGCTACACCTTC
CASSLAGQGALYGYTF
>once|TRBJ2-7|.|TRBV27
TGTGCCAGCAGTCCGTCAGGGACCTACGAGCAGTACTTC
CASSPSGTYEQYF
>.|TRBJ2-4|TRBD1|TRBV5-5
TGTGCCAGCAGCTTGGCTCCAACAGGGCAGGGGGAAAACATTCAGTACTTC
CASSLAPTGQGENIQYF
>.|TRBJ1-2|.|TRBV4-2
TGTGCCAGCAGCCAAGATGGAACTGCTCAGAATGGCTACACCTTC
CASSQDGTAQNGYTF
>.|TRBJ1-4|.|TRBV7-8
TGTGCCAGCAGCTTAGAAACAACTAATGAAAAACTGTTTTTT
CASSLETTNEKLFF
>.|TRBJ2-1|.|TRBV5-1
TGCGCCAGCAGATTTACTACGCATGAGCAGTTCTTC
CASRFTTHEQFF
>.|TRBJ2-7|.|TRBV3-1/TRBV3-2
TGTGCCAGCAGCCAGGACAGCTTGAACTACGAGCAGTACTTC
CASSQDSLNYEQYF
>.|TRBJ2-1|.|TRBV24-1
TGTGCCACCAGTGATCCCCTCTACAATGAGCAGTTCTTC
CATSDPLYNEQFF
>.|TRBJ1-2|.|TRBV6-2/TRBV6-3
TGTGCCAGCAGTTACGACGGTAGCGGCGGCTACACCTTC
CASSYDGSGGYTF